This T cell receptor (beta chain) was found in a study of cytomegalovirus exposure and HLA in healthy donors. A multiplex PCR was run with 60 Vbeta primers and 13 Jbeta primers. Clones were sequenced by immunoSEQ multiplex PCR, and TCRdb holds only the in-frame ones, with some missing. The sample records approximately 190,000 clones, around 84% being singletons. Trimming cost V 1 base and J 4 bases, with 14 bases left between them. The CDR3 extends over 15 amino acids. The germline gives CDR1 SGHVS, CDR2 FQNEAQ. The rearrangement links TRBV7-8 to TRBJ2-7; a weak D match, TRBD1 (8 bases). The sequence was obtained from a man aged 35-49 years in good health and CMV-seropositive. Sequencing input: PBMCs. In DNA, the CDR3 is TGTGCCAGCAGCTTAGACAGGGGGGGGAGTTACGAGCAGTACTTC. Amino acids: CASSLDRGGSYEQYF.